Listed here are 13 T cell receptor beta chains from one sample, sequenced in a study of blood T cell repertoires in COVID-19. Assay: immunoSEQ multiplex PCR; the TCRdb copy retains only in-frame clones and omits some. In the table there are some 49,000 clones, around 78% of which are singletons. The sequencing sample was made of peripheral blood. Receptors originate from a human donor in a cohort sampled during active COVID-19.

The gene calls are TRBV7-9 and TRBJ1-1; D unclear. From germline, CDR1 is SEHNR and CDR2 FQNEAQ (reference sequence). CDR3 size: 12 residues. The V end was cut by 4 bases, the J end by 4 bases, with 7 bases between. Here the CDR3 DNA reads TGTGCCAGCAGCTACTCCATCACTGAAGCTTTCTTT. This gives the protein CASSYSITEAFF.

V and J are TRBV5-1 and TRBJ2-7; D is possibly TRBD2 (6 bases). Trimming removed 4 bases from V and 7 bases from J, with 15 bases in between. The CDR3 extends over 13 amino acids. In germline, CDR1 is SGHRS, CDR2 YFSETQ. The CDR3 DNA reads as TGCGCCAGCAGCGCCGGGGGTAGCAGGGAGCAGTACTTC. Translation gives CASSAGGSREQYF.

This chain uses TRBV29-1 with TRBJ1-1; D is perhaps TRBD1 (6 bases). The V end was cut by 3 bases, the J end by 0 bases, with 11 bases between. CDR3 length: 14 residues. The germline gives CDR1 SQVTM, CDR2 ANQGSEA. CDR3 sequence reads: CSVDWGGLNTEAFF. CDR3 nucleotide sequence: TGCAGCGTTGATTGGGGGGGGCTGAACACTGAAGCTTTCTTT.

This chain uses TRBV12-5 with TRBJ2-7; TRBD1 agrees at 7 bases. There are 16 residues in the CDR3. Germline values: CDR1 LGHNT, CDR2 FRNRAP. V was pared by 0 bases and J by 0 bases, with 5 bases of the junction left unmatched. CDR3 region: CASGLVYGDSSYEQYF. CDR3 in DNA: TGTGCTAGTGGTTTGGTATATGGGGACAGCTCCTACGAGCAGTACTTC.

The chain carries TRBV20-1 and TRBJ1-2, with D perhaps matching TRBD1 (6 bases). Trimming left V 3 bases short and J 7 bases short, with 9 bases between. Germline V gene data show CDR1 as DFQATT and CDR2 as SNEGSKA (reference sequence). CDR3 length: 11 residues. CDR3 bases: TGCAGTGCTAGCGGGGGGCCTGGCTACACCTTC. This gives the protein CSASGGPGYTF.

This rearrangement joins TRBV3-1 (or the pseudogene TRBV3-2) to TRBJ2-5, with D possibly matching TRBD2 (6 bases). V shed 2 bases and J shed 5 bases, with 21 bases lying between them. The CDR3 spans 17 residues. From germline, CDR1 is LGHDT and CDR2 YNNKEL (reference sequence). The chain's CDR3 is CASSQQSGRRAGETQYF. In DNA, the CDR3 is TGTGCCAGCAGCCAACAGTCCGGACGGAGGGCCGGGGAGACCCAGTACTTC.

This chain connects TRBV30 to TRBJ1-3, with 7 nucleotides matching TRBD1. CDR3 length equals 15 residues. The V gene's germline CDR1 is GTSNPN and CDR2 SVGIG (reference sequence). V shed 7 bases, J shed 0 bases, and the junction held 9 bases outside the gene matches. The CDR3 DNA sequence: TGTGCCTACACCGGGACAGCTTTCTCTGGAAACACCATATATTTT. Translating gives CAYTGTAFSGNTIYF.

The rearrangement uses TRBV27 and TRBJ1-2, with TRBD1 matching 10 bases. J was trimmed by 8 bases and V by 3 bases; bases with no gene match: 6. The length of the CDR3 is 14 residues. Germline values: CDR1 MNHEY, CDR2 SMNVEV (reference sequence). The CDR3 DNA follows: TGTGCCAGCAGTTTTCGACAGGGGGCAACCGGCTACACCTTC. The encoded protein is CASSFRQGATGYTF.

The gene calls are TRBV5-1 and TRBJ2-1; 7 bases agree with TRBD2. J was trimmed by 0 bases and V by 4 bases; bases with no gene match: 7. Germline V gene sequence: CDR1 SGHRS, CDR2 YFSETQ. The length of the CDR3 is 16 residues. The CDR3 DNA reads as TGCGCCAGCAGCACTGGATCTAGCGGCTCCTACAATGAGCAGTTCTTC. Translated, it gives CASSTGSSGSYNEQFF.

This CDR3 reads CASSADSYYGYTF. CDR3 DNA: TGTGCCAGCAGCGCCGACAGCTACTATGGCTACACCTTC. The rearrangement joins TRBV5-6 to TRBJ1-2; tentatively, D is TRBD1 (5 bases). V was pared by 4 bases and J by 3 bases, with 10 bases between. Germline V gene data show CDR1 as SGHDT and CDR2 as YYEEEE. The CDR3 contains 13 residues.

V usage is TRBV5-6 and J usage is TRBJ1-2; D is unresolved. The CDR3 is 13 amino acids. CDR1 and CDR2 from the germline V gene are SGHDT and YYEEEE. V dropped 4 bases and J dropped 1 base, with 8 bases sitting between them. The CDR3 protein is CASSPSSNYGYTF. Here the CDR3 DNA reads TGTGCCAGCAGCCCCTCCAGTAACTATGGCTACACCTTC.

The table lists this clone with a count of one. The chain carries TRBV30 and TRBJ2-7, with 9 nucleotides matching TRBD1. CDR3 length: 14 amino acids. Per the germline V gene, CDR1 is GTSNPN and CDR2 is SVGIG (reference sequence). Trimming at V came to 5 bases and at J to 4 bases, leaving 9 bases not matched to a gene. The CDR3 nucleotides are TGTGCCTGGGGACAGGGGCCTCCCTTATACGAGCAGTACTTC. Translated, it gives CAWGQGPPLYEQYF. Looking up the rest from reference TRBV30 and TRBJ2-7 gives the full variable domain: SQTIHQWPATLVQPVGSPLSLECTVEGTSNPNLYWYRQAAGRGLQLLFYSVGIGQISSEVPQNLSASRPQDRQFILSSKKLLLSDSGFYLCAWGQGPPLYEQYFGPGTRLTVT.

The chain couples TRBV11-1 to TRBJ2-7; 7 bases map to TRBD1. Germline CDR1 is SGHAT and CDR2 is FQDESV (reference sequence). Trimming at V came to 5 bases and at J to 9 bases, leaving 10 bases not matched to a gene. The CDR3 spans 13 residues. The CDR3, as DNA: TGTGCCAGCAGCCACGGGACAGTAGGGGTGCAGTACTTC. Its translation is CASSHGTVGVQYF.